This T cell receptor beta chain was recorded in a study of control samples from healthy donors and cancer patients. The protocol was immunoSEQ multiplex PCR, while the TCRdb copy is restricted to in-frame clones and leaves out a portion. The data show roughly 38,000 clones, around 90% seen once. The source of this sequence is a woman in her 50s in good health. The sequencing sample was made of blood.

CDR3 sequence: CASSRRGRATEAFF. In DNA form, the CDR3 reads TGTGCCAGCAGCCGCAGGGGCCGCGCTACTGAAGCTTTCTTT. The chain joins TRBV6-5 to TRBJ1-1, with a tentative D call TRBD1 (6 bases). The V end lost 6 bases, the J end lost 5 bases, and 16 bases lay between the germline ends. CDR1 MNHEY and CDR2 SVGAGI come from the germline V gene. The length of the CDR3 is 14 residues.